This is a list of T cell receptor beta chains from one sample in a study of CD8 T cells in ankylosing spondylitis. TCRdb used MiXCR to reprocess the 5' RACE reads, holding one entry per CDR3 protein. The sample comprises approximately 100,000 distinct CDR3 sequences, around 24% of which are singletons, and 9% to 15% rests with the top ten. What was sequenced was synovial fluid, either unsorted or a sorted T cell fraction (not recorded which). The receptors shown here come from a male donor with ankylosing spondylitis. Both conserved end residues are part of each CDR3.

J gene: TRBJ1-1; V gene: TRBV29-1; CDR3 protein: CSVTGGRYTEAFF
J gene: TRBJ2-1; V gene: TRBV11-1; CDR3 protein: CASSTRPSSGIFGNEQFF
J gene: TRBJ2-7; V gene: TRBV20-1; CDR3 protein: CSARETSGRTMYEQYF
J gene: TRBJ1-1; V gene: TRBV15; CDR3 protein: CATSGRQGARMNTEAFF
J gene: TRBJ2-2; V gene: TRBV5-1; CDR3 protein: CASSLGQGVNTGELFF
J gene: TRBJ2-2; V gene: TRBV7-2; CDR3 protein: CASSTLAGGTGELFF
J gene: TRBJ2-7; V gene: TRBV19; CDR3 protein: CASSFRDRPYEQYF
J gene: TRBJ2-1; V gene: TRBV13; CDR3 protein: CASSPWGGGNEQFF
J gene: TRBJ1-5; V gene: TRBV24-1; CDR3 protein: CATSGGAVGNQPQHF
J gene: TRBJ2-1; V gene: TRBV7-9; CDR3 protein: CASSYAGTSHQFF
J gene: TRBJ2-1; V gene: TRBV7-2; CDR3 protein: CASSFLSAASYNEQFF
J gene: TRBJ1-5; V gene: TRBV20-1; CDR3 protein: CSAREGGGQGYQPQHF
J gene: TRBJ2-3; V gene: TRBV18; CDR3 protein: CASSQGITDTQYF
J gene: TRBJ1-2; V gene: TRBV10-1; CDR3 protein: CASRMDRDGYTF
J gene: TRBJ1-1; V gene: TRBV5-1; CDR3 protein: CASSLDQGSYTEAFF
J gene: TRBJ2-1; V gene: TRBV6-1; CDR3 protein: CASSELLDEQFF
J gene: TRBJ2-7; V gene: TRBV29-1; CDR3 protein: CSVTRRDRAAYEQYF
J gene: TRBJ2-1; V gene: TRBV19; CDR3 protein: CASRIIAGAGYNEQFF
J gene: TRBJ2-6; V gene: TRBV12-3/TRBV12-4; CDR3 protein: CASSLRASGANVLTF
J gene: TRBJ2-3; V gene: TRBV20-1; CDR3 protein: CSASPISGQYGAEQQDTQYF
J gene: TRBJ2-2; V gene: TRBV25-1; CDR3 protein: CASRRLTSGRDTGELFF
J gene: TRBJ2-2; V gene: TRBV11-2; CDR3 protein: CASSLVGLAEWPGELFF
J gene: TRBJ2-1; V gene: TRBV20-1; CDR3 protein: CCARLHRLAGHNEQFF
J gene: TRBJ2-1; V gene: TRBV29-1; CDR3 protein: CSVEDRQHSNF
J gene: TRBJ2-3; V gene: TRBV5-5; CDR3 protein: CASSRLGRNTDTQYF
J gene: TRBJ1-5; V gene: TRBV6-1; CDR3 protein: CASWVLRGSNQPQHF
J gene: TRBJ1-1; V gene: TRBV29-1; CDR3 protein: CSVGAVFTEAFF
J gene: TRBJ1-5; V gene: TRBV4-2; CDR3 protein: CASSQDRLSNQPQHF
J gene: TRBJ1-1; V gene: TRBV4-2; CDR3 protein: CASSQDLRLEAFF
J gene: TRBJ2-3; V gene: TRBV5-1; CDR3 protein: CASSPGTVRTQYF
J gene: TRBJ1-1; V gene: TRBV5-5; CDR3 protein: CASSLGQDWTEAFF
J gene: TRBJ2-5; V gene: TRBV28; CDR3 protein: CASSEIGDQQETQYF
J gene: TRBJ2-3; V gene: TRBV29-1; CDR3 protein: CSYIRDTQYF
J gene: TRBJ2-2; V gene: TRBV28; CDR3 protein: CASSPMSGIVGTGELFF
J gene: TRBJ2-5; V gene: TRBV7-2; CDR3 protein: CASSLMGKYQETQYF
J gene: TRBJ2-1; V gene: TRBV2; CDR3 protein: CASRRDNNEQFF